This is a list of T cell receptor beta chains from one sample in a study of CD8+ T cells in alopecia areata. Using immunoSEQ multiplex PCR, the repertoire was profiled, and TCRdb retains in-frame clones only, with some absent. This sample has approximately 150,000 clones, with approximately 65% found just once. The sequencing used CD8+ T cells sorted from blood, collected at week 0. The source is a human donor with alopecia areata. Each CDR3 is given with its conserved first and last residue. D genes are given only for firm matches. Part of the rows lack a size; the others show once, few, many or a class for expanded clones.

D gene: TRBD1
V gene: TRBV6-5
clone size: .
J gene: TRBJ2-7
CDR3 protein: CASRTGNSYEQYF
CDR3 DNA: TGTGCCAGTAGGACAGGGAACTCCTACGAGCAGTACTTC

D gene: .
V gene: TRBV7-9
clone size: .
J gene: TRBJ2-7
CDR3 protein: CASSLAGAWYEQYF
CDR3 DNA: TGTGCCAGCAGCTTAGCGGGGGCGTGGTACGAGCAGTACTTC

D gene: .
V gene: TRBV6-5
clone size: .
J gene: TRBJ2-3
CDR3 protein: CASSYGARSTDTQYF
CDR3 DNA: TGTGCCAGCAGTTACGGGGCACGAAGCACAGATACGCAGTATTTT

D gene: .
V gene: TRBV6-5
clone size: .
J gene: TRBJ2-7
CDR3 protein: CASSYEGDEQYF
CDR3 DNA: TGTGCCAGCAGTTACGAAGGAGACGAGCAGTACTTC

D gene: .
V gene: TRBV13
clone size: .
J gene: TRBJ1-2
CDR3 protein: CASSTGHSPANYGYTF
CDR3 DNA: TGTGCCAGCAGCACCGGACACTCGCCAGCTAACTATGGCTACACCTTC

D gene: .
V gene: TRBV4-1
clone size: few
J gene: TRBJ2-7
CDR3 protein: CASSQTVSSYEQYF
CDR3 DNA: TGCGCCAGCAGCCAGACGGTTAGCTCCTACGAGCAGTACTTC

D gene: TRBD1
V gene: TRBV29-1
clone size: .
J gene: TRBJ2-7
CDR3 protein: CSVDVRTGIDYEQYF
CDR3 DNA: TGCAGCGTCGATGTCAGGACAGGGATTGACTACGAGCAGTACTTC

D gene: TRBD2
V gene: TRBV9
clone size: few
J gene: TRBJ2-1
CDR3 protein: CASSVVAGGPEQFF
CDR3 DNA: TGTGCCAGCAGCGTGGTAGCGGGGGGCCCTGAGCAGTTCTTC

D gene: .
V gene: TRBV18
clone size: .
J gene: TRBJ1-3
CDR3 protein: CASSPFLLDVRGNTIYF
CDR3 DNA: TGTGCCAGCTCACCTTTTCTTCTGGACGTTCGTGGAAACACCATATATTTT

D gene: .
V gene: TRBV13
clone size: few
J gene: TRBJ2-5
CDR3 protein: CASTEQGIETQYF
CDR3 DNA: TGTGCCAGCACCGAGCAGGGTATCGAGACCCAGTACTTC

D gene: .
V gene: TRBV6-1
clone size: .
J gene: TRBJ1-1
CDR3 protein: CASNISPEAFF
CDR3 DNA: TGTGCCAGTAATATATCTCCCGAAGCTTTCTTT

D gene: TRBD1
V gene: TRBV28
clone size: .
J gene: TRBJ2-7
CDR3 protein: CASSFPGQSSYEQYF
CDR3 DNA: TGTGCCAGCAGTTTCCCGGGACAGAGCTCCTACGAGCAGTACTTC

D gene: TRBD1
V gene: TRBV27
clone size: .
J gene: TRBJ2-7
CDR3 protein: CASSSGQGAYEQYF
CDR3 DNA: TGTGCCAGCAGTTCAGGACAGGGGGCTTATGAGCAGTACTTC

D gene: .
V gene: TRBV6-5
clone size: .
J gene: TRBJ2-7
CDR3 protein: CASSYPGHKGTYEQYF
CDR3 DNA: TGTGCCAGCAGTTACCCGGGCCACAAGGGCACCTACGAGCAGTACTTC

D gene: .
V gene: TRBV14
clone size: .
J gene: TRBJ2-3
CDR3 protein: CASSRFKDTQYF
CDR3 DNA: TGTGCCAGCAGCCGCTTTAAAGATACGCAGTATTTT

D gene: .
V gene: TRBV30
clone size: once
J gene: TRBJ1-4
CDR3 protein: CAWSWGNEKLFF
CDR3 DNA: TGTGCCTGGAGTTGGGGGAATGAAAAACTGTTTTTT

D gene: .
V gene: TRBV21-1
clone size: once
J gene: TRBJ2-5
CDR3 protein: CASSKQGDGETQYF
CDR3 DNA: TGTGCCAGCAGCAAACAGGGCGATGGGGAGACCCAGTACTTC

D gene: TRBD1
V gene: TRBV9
clone size: .
J gene: TRBJ2-6
CDR3 protein: CASSGTRGYGANVLTF
CDR3 DNA: TGTGCCAGCAGCGGAACCAGGGGGTACGGGGCCAACGTCCTGACTTTC

D gene: .
V gene: TRBV7-9
clone size: .
J gene: TRBJ2-3
CDR3 protein: CASSPRTPSDTDTQYF
CDR3 DNA: TGTGCCAGCAGCCCACGGACACCAAGCGACACAGATACGCAGTATTTT

D gene: TRBD2
V gene: TRBV6-1
clone size: .
J gene: TRBJ2-7
CDR3 protein: CASSELAGGRDEQYF
CDR3 DNA: TGTGCCAGCAGTGAACTAGCGGGGGGGCGGGACGAGCAGTACTTC

D gene: TRBD1
V gene: TRBV2
clone size: .
J gene: TRBJ2-2
CDR3 protein: CASSSKGGPNTGELFF
CDR3 DNA: TGTGCCAGCAGTTCCAAAGGGGGCCCGAACACCGGGGAGCTGTTTTTT

D gene: .
V gene: TRBV5-6
clone size: .
J gene: TRBJ1-5
CDR3 protein: CASSLSGPRDSNQPQHF
CDR3 DNA: TGTGCCAGCAGCTTGAGTGGACCCCGGGACAGCAATCAGCCCCAGCATTTT

D gene: .
V gene: TRBV28
clone size: .
J gene: TRBJ2-2
CDR3 protein: CASSLAGRNTGELFF
CDR3 DNA: TGTGCCAGCAGTTTAGCAGGGAGGAACACCGGGGAGCTGTTTTTT

D gene: .
V gene: TRBV5-1
clone size: .
J gene: TRBJ1-1
CDR3 protein: CASSWDPRNTEAFF
CDR3 DNA: TGCGCCAGCAGCTGGGACCCGAGGAACACTGAAGCTTTCTTT

D gene: .
V gene: TRBV7-9
clone size: few
J gene: TRBJ1-5
CDR3 protein: CASSRGFEVAF
CDR3 DNA: TGTGCCAGCAGCCGAGGGTTCGAGGTGGCCTTT

D gene: .
V gene: TRBV6-6
clone size: few
J gene: TRBJ2-5
CDR3 protein: CASTPGPRVGTQYF
CDR3 DNA: TGTGCCAGCACCCCGGGCCCTCGGGTAGGGACCCAGTACTTC

D gene: .
V gene: TRBV6-5
clone size: .
J gene: TRBJ1-2
CDR3 protein: CASSKGFGQGYTF
CDR3 DNA: TGTGCCAGCAGCAAGGGTTTTGGTCAGGGCTACACCTTC

D gene: .
V gene: TRBV6-5
clone size: .
J gene: TRBJ2-7
CDR3 protein: CASSTPPGSEQYF
CDR3 DNA: TGTGCCAGCAGTACCCCTCCGGGAAGCGAGCAGTATTTC

D gene: .
V gene: TRBV18
clone size: .
J gene: TRBJ2-5
CDR3 protein: CASSPTPEGETQYF
CDR3 DNA: TGTGCCAGCTCCCCGACCCCCGAGGGAGAGACCCAGTACTTC

D gene: .
V gene: TRBV6-5
clone size: .
J gene: TRBJ2-2
CDR3 protein: CASRPGEGELFF
CDR3 DNA: TGTGCCAGCAGACCAGGGGAGGGGGAGCTGTTTTTT

D gene: TRBD1
V gene: TRBV2
clone size: .
J gene: TRBJ1-1
CDR3 protein: CASRGTGETEAFF
CDR3 DNA: TGTGCCAGCAGGGGGACAGGGGAGACTGAAGCTTTCTTT

D gene: .
V gene: TRBV27
clone size: .
J gene: TRBJ1-6
CDR3 protein: CASSPGTDNSPLHF
CDR3 DNA: TGTGCCAGCAGCCCCGGGACGGATAATTCACCCCTCCACTTT

D gene: TRBD1
V gene: TRBV5-5
clone size: few
J gene: TRBJ1-1
CDR3 protein: CASSLERTGISFF
CDR3 DNA: TGTGCCAGCAGCTTGGAACGGACAGGGATATCTTTCTTT

D gene: .
V gene: TRBV7-8
clone size: few
J gene: TRBJ2-7
CDR3 protein: CASTLRGMQSAYEQYF
CDR3 DNA: TGTGCCAGCACCCTACGGGGGATGCAGAGCGCCTACGAGCAGTACTTC

D gene: .
V gene: TRBV4-1
clone size: .
J gene: TRBJ1-4
CDR3 protein: CASSHSRQENEKLFF
CDR3 DNA: TGCGCCAGCAGCCACTCGCGACAGGAAAATGAAAAACTGTTTTTT

D gene: .
V gene: TRBV6-5
clone size: .
J gene: TRBJ1-5
CDR3 protein: CASSYSGDYSNQPQHF
CDR3 DNA: TGTGCCAGCAGTTACTCCGGCGATTATAGCAATCAGCCCCAGCATTTT

D gene: TRBD1
V gene: TRBV27
clone size: .
J gene: TRBJ2-7
CDR3 protein: CASSLDRGHSYEQYF
CDR3 DNA: TGTGCCAGCAGTTTGGACAGGGGGCACTCCTACGAGCAGTACTTC

D gene: TRBD2
V gene: TRBV29-1
clone size: .
J gene: TRBJ2-5
CDR3 protein: CSAASGGGETQYF
CDR3 DNA: TGCAGCGCTGCTAGCGGGGGTGGGGAGACCCAGTACTTC

D gene: TRBD1
V gene: TRBV4-1
clone size: .
J gene: TRBJ1-6
CDR3 protein: CASSQAGQGNSPLHF
CDR3 DNA: TGCGCCAGCAGCCAAGCGGGACAGGGGAATTCACCCCTCCACTTT

D gene: .
V gene: TRBV6-5
clone size: .
J gene: TRBJ1-1
CDR3 protein: CASRGRGDGTEAFF
CDR3 DNA: TGTGCCAGCAGAGGCCGAGGGGACGGCACTGAAGCTTTCTTT

D gene: .
V gene: TRBV14
clone size: .
J gene: TRBJ2-2
CDR3 protein: CASSPGWSNTGELFF
CDR3 DNA: TGTGCCAGCAGCCCAGGATGGTCGAACACCGGGGAGCTGTTTTTT